The clone carrying this T cell receptor beta chain was found a few times. The CDR3 has 14 residues. Germline loops: CDR1 SGHDT, CDR2 YYEEEE. V was clipped by 2 bases and J by 5 bases; unmatched bases: 7. Clones were sequenced by immunoSEQ multiplex PCR, and TCRdb holds only the in-frame ones, with some missing. The sample has about 55,000 clones, 75% to 95% seen once. This entry belongs to a study of blood T cell repertoires in COVID-19. Study in general: Samples representing acute and convalescent COVID-19 were sourced from the United States, Italy and Spain.

Sample: peripheral blood. This chain links TRBV5-6 with TRBJ2-7; the match to TRBD2 covers 7 bases. The receptor comes from a man aged 35-49 years with acute or convalescent COVID-19. The CDR3: CASSLGGSVHEQYF. CDR3 coding DNA: TGTGCCAGCAGCTTAGGCGGGAGTGTACACGAGCAGTACTTC.